These T cell receptor beta chains were read from a single sample in a study of blood T cell repertoires in COVID-19. Generated by immunoSEQ multiplex PCR, the TCRdb table keeps only in-frame clones and is missing some. Here the sample spans a few hundred thousand clones, roughly 86% being singletons. The sample consisted of peripheral blood. The receptors were gathered from a man in his forties who had recovered from COVID-19. CDR3s include the opening cysteine and the closing phenylalanine or tryptophan. A D gene is named only where the DNA matches it firmly. Size values are once, few and many counts, or a class for expanded clones, and some rows have none.

TRBJ2-7,NA,TRBV7-2,NA,TGTGCCAGCAGCTTTAAGACAGGCCTCTACTACGAGCAGTACTTC,CASSFKTGLYYEQYF
TRBJ2-5,TRBD2,TRBV5-6,NA,TGTGCCAGCAGCTTGGCGGGGCGGGGGCAAGAGACCCAGTACTTC,CASSLAGRGQETQYF
TRBJ2-1,NA,TRBV4-3,NA,TGCGCCAGCAGCCAAGTTGGCGGGACCTACAATGAGCAGTTCTTC,CASSQVGGTYNEQFF
TRBJ2-7,NA,TRBV9,NA,TGTGCCAGCAGCGTAGATGGCAGGCCTTCTGACGAGCAGTACTTC,CASSVDGRPSDEQYF
TRBJ2-5,TRBD2,TRBV3-1/TRBV3-2,NA,TGTGCCAGCAGCCAAGTGCCGGGAGGGTATGAGACCCAGTACTTC,CASSQVPGGYETQYF
TRBJ2-7,NA,TRBV19,NA,TGTGCCAGTAGACCGGCAGGCGTTAGCTACGAGCAGTACTTC,CASRPAGVSYEQYF
TRBJ1-5,NA,TRBV3-1/TRBV3-2,NA,TGTGCCAGCAGCCAAGATTTCGGAGGGGGCAATCAGCCCCAGCATTTT,CASSQDFGGGNQPQHF
TRBJ2-1,TRBD2,TRBV9,NA,TGTGCCAGCAGCGATAGGACTAGCGGGGACCTAACCTACAATGAGCAGTTCTTC,CASSDRTSGDLTYNEQFF
TRBJ2-7,TRBD2,TRBV9,NA,TGTGCCAGCAGCGGACCCGGGAGGGGCTCCTACGAGCAGTACTTC,CASSGPGRGSYEQYF
TRBJ1-2,NA,TRBV21-1,NA,TGTGCCAGCAGCAATTTACAGGGTCCGGTTGGCTACACCTTC,CASSNLQGPVGYTF
TRBJ2-2,TRBD1,TRBV19,NA,TGTGCCAGTAGTACCCGGGACAGGGGCGATGGGGAGCTGTTTTTT,CASSTRDRGDGELFF
TRBJ2-3,TRBD2,TRBV7-8,NA,TGTGCCAGCAGCTTAGCCGGCAGGCCGGGGGGTCTAGCGGGAACAGATACGCAGTATTTT,CASSLAGRPGGLAGTDTQYF
TRBJ1-2,NA,TRBV18,NA,TGTGCCAGCTCACCATTTCTACGATCTGCGGGGTTTGATGGCTACACCTTC,CASSPFLRSAGFDGYTF
TRBJ2-7,TRBD1,TRBV4-1,once,TGCGCCAGCAGCCAAGGGACAGGCCATCGCGGTTACGAGCAGTACTTC,CASSQGTGHRGYEQYF
TRBJ1-1,NA,TRBV5-6,NA,TGTGCCAGCAGCCGAGACAGTAGAGAAGCTTTCTTT,CASSRDSREAFF
TRBJ1-2,NA,TRBV4-2,NA,TGTGCCAGCAGCCAAGAGACGGGGGATGGTGGCTACACCTTC,CASSQETGDGGYTF
TRBJ2-4,TRBD1,TRBV10-1,NA,TGCGCCAGCAGCCCGAATGTAAGGGACAGGGACAAAAACATTCAGTACTTC,CASSPNVRDRDKNIQYF
TRBJ1-4,NA,TRBV4-3,NA,TGCGCCAGCAGACTAAACAGGGCCACTAATGAAAAACTGTTTTTT,CASRLNRATNEKLFF
TRBJ2-5,NA,TRBV9,once,TGTGCCAGCACCCGCGGCGGGGACCCCCAAGAGACCCAGTACTTC,CASTRGGDPQETQYF
TRBJ1-2,NA,TRBV4-3,NA,TGCGCCAGCAGCCAAGCAGGGCGAAATAACTATGGCTACACCTTC,CASSQAGRNNYGYTF
TRBJ2-7,NA,TRBV7-4,NA,TGTGCCAGCAGCCATTTCAGGGGGGTCAATCCCTACGAGCAGTACTTC,CASSHFRGVNPYEQYF
TRBJ1-2,NA,TRBV29-1,NA,TGCAGCGTTGAACTTTGGACAGCTACCAACTATGGCTACACCTTC,CSVELWTATNYGYTF
TRBJ1-4,NA,TRBV6-5,NA,TGTGCCAGCAGTTACACCAGGGGAATTAATGAAAAACTGTTTTTT,CASSYTRGINEKLFF
TRBJ2-3,NA,TRBV19,NA,TGTGCCAGTAGTATCGACTATCCGGTGGATACGCAGTATTTT,CASSIDYPVDTQYF
TRBJ2-3,TRBD2,TRBV9,NA,TGTGCCAGCACGATCACTAGCGGGAGCGCAGATACGCAGTATTTT,CASTITSGSADTQYF
TRBJ2-5,TRBD2,TRBV14,once,TGTGCCAGCAGCCCGGGACTAGCGGGATGGGAGACCCAGTACTTC,CASSPGLAGWETQYF
TRBJ1-1,NA,TRBV4-3,NA,TGCGCCAGCAGCCCGAACGGGCTTCCCGGGGCTGAAGCTTTCTTT,CASSPNGLPGAEAFF
TRBJ1-4,NA,TRBV6-5,NA,TGTGCCAGCATCTCAGGGGCAACTAATGAAAAACTGTTTTTT,CASISGATNEKLFF
TRBJ2-4,NA,TRBV12-3/TRBV12-4,NA,TGTGCCAGCAGTCCGAACAGGAAAAACATTCAGTACTTC,CASSPNRKNIQYF
TRBJ2-7,TRBD2,TRBV5-4,NA,TGTGCCAGCAGCTCAGGGACTATTTCTTACGAGCAGTACTTC,CASSSGTISYEQYF
TRBJ1-2,TRBD1,TRBV20-1,NA,TGCAGTGCTAGTCGAGGGGGCAACTATGGCTACACCTTC,CSASRGGNYGYTF
TRBJ2-7,TRBD2,TRBV5-4,NA,TGTGCCAGCAGGAGGACTAGCGGGGGGCCTGGGGAGCAGTACTTC,CASRRTSGGPGEQYF
TRBJ1-2,NA,TRBV10-3,NA,TGTGCCATCACCCGAGACAGTAACTATGGCTACACCTTC,CAITRDSNYGYTF
TRBJ2-7,NA,TRBV5-6,NA,TGTGCCAGCAGCCGGTTGACAGACACTTACGACGAGCAGTACTTC,CASSRLTDTYDEQYF
TRBJ2-3,NA,TRBV10-3,NA,TGTGCCATCAGTTCCGGGGGGCGCACAGATACGCAGTATTTT,CAISSGGRTDTQYF
TRBJ2-1,TRBD1,TRBV19,NA,TGTGCCAGTAGTATAAGGTCCCCGGGACAGGGGAGCTCCTACAATGAGCAGTTCTTC,CASSIRSPGQGSSYNEQFF
TRBJ2-7,NA,TRBV7-2,once,TGTGCCAGCAGCTCCCTACTCGAGCAGTACTTC,CASSSLLEQYF
TRBJ2-2,TRBD2,TRBV5-1,NA,TGCGCCAGCAGCTTGGCCGTAGCGGGAGCAGGGGAGCTGTTTTTT,CASSLAVAGAGELFF
TRBJ2-7,TRBD1,TRBV29-1,NA,TGCAGCGTTGAAGATCGGGGGCTGACAGGGGACTTTATCCCCTACGAGCAGTACTTC,CSVEDRGLTGDFIPYEQYF
TRBJ2-5,TRBD1,TRBV29-1,NA,TGCAGCGTCGGACAGGCTAGGGAGACCCAGTACTTC,CSVGQARETQYF
TRBJ2-6,NA,TRBV13,NA,TGTGCCAGCTTCGGCCGGGGGGCCGGGGCCAACGTCCTGACTTTC,CASFGRGAGANVLTF
TRBJ2-3,TRBD2,TRBV4-3,NA,TGCGCCAGCAGCCAAGACCCGGGACTAGCCACAGATACGCAGTATTTT,CASSQDPGLATDTQYF
TRBJ2-2,NA,TRBV5-1,NA,TGCGCCAGCAGCTTGTTGTCAGGGAACACCGGGGAGCTGTTTTTT,CASSLLSGNTGELFF
TRBJ2-7,NA,TRBV3-1/TRBV3-2,NA,TGTGCCAGCAGCCAAGATCTAGCAGGCGAGCAGTACTTC,CASSQDLAGEQYF